The clone carrying this T cell receptor (beta chain) was seen many times. These data are taken from a study of blood T cell repertoires in COVID-19. Overall study context: Both acute and convalescent COVID-19 samples were obtained from the United States, Italy and Spain.

Per the authors' pipeline: Reference gene primer amplification gave estimated nucleated cell counts. Clones were sequenced by immunoSEQ multiplex PCR, and TCRdb holds only the in-frame ones, with some missing. Clone size and the V and J calls come from that table; the DNA yielded D and trimming. In the table there are roughly 350,000 clones, roughly 85% of which are singletons. The clonotype originates from a young woman with acute or convalescent COVID-19. Sequencing was carried out using peripheral blood.

CDR3 residues: CASSQIWTGSQPQHF. The CDR3 nucleotides are TGCGCCAGCAGCCAGATCTGGACAGGGAGTCAGCCCCAGCATTTT. The genes are TRBV4-1 and TRBJ1-5; TRBD1 matches 8 bases. The ends lost 3 bases at V and 6 bases at J; junction bases unmatched: 7. The CDR3 spans 15 residues. CDR1 and CDR2 (germline): MGHRA, YSYEKL.